The clone carrying this T cell receptor (beta chain) appeared once. Its antigen remains unknown. The table came from immunoSEQ multiplex PCR; TCRdb's copy has only in-frame clones and leaves some out. The profile shows around 160,000 clones, approximately 77% of them singletons. In germline, CDR1 is MNHEY, CDR2 SVGAGI. The CDR3 contains 14 residues. V was cut by 2 bases and J by 7 bases, with 9 bases left in between. This entry belongs to a study of cytotoxic CD8 clonotypes in ibrutinib-treated CLL. Overall study context: Overall, about 25 responses were partial and 2 complete; following median approximately 73 months, approximately 15 patients stayed remitted and approximately 12 progressed. A median roughly 11 months of treatment, range 6 to 36, preceded the collection of response samples. General study points: The clonality rise at ibrutinib response reflected private clonotype expansion. The clonality went up when patients responded to ibrutinib and dropped back toward baseline at progression.

The receptor comes from a human donor with chronic lymphocytic leukemia. Here the sequenced sample was PBMCs, taken after 12 months of ibrutinib treatment. This rearrangement joins TRBV6-5 to TRBJ1-6; the D is unclear. CDR3 sequence: CASSYGSANSPLHF. DNA for the CDR3: TGTGCCAGCAGTTACGGGTCCGCGAATTCACCCCTCCACTTT.